A single sample gave rise to the 32 T cell receptor beta chains below, sequenced in a study of regulatory T cells in long-lasting Graves disease. This sample's time point: newly diagnosed GD, antithyroid drugs for less than 3 months. Making the TCR library involved RNA that had been extracted from PBMCs. HTBI primers from iRepertoire and Arm-PCR of CDR3 regions yielded the TCR beta libraries. In TCRdb, the multiplex PCR reads were re-called with MiXCR into one record per CDR3 protein. The sample holds 400,000 to 500,000 distinct CDR3 sequences, around 15% seen once. These data are also associated with another study on T cells in Graves' hyperthyroidism and ophthalmopathy.

The sequenced sample was peripheral blood mononuclear cells (PBMCs), obtained at new diagnosis, from a patient treated with antithyroid drugs. The origin of the receptors is a woman in her fifties or sixties with Graves disease.

Comment on this clonotype: A far larger clone is one base from this, pointing to a likely read error. The CDR3 spells CASSPSGLYNEQYF. CDR3 nucleotide sequence: TGTGCCAGCAGCCCCTCGGGACTCTACAATGAGCAGTACTTC. V gene TRBV7-2 combines with J gene TRBJ2-7, with TRBD2 as a possible D gene (6 bases). CDR3 size: 14 residues. Germline V gene lookup returns CDR1 SGHTA and CDR2 FQGNSA. Trimming took 5 bases from V and 7 from J, leaving 18 bases between them.

This clonotype was picked up a small number of times. The chain couples TRBV7-9 to TRBJ1-4; TRBD1 matches at 10 bases. The V segment lost 1 base and the J segment 8 bases; nucleotides outside the gene matches: 4. Germline V CDR1 and CDR2: SEHNR, FQNEAQ (reference sequence). This CDR3 contains 15 residues. CDR3 DNA: TGTGCCAGCAGCTTAGGTGGGGACAGGGGAGAAAAACTGTTTTTT. Translation: CASSLGGDRGEKLFF.

This clonotype was detected a few times. The V and J genes are TRBV3-1 and TRBJ1-4; D remains ambiguous. The CDR3 runs to 15 residues. Per germline, CDR1 LGHDT and CDR2 YNNKEL (reference sequence). Trimming removed 2 bases at V and 8 bases at J, with 15 bases between. DNA for the CDR3: TGTGCCAGCAGCCAAATGGGCGTCGGGATGGAAAAACTGTTTTTT. Translated, it gives CASSQMGVGMEKLFF.

This clonotype was recorded many times. This sequence joins TRBV7-9 and TRBJ2-5, with TRBD2 matching 13 bases. V dropped 5 bases and J dropped 5; count of bases not matched to a gene: 11. The CDR3 totals 17 residues. Germline V gene sequence: CDR1 SEHNR, CDR2 FQNEAQ (reference sequence). CDR3 bases: TGTGCCAGCAGCCCGCCTGGACTAGCGGGAGCGGGCGAGACCCAGTACTTC. Amino acids: CASSPPGLAGAGETQYF.

The chain recombines TRBV30 with TRBJ1-6; TRBD1 matches 10 bases. The CDR3 consists of 15 residues. In germline, CDR1 is GTSNPN, CDR2 SVGIG (reference sequence). Trimming took 3 bases from V and 9 from J; bases not matched to a gene: 8. The DNA for the CDR3 is TGTGCCTGGAGCCTAGAAGACAGGGGGCTTTCACCCCTCCACTTT. Amino acid sequence: CAWSLEDRGLSPLHF.

As for this clonotype: The CDR3 carries no conserved terminal phenylalanine or tryptophan, so it likely arises from a read error. The V and J genes are TRBV20-1 and TRBJ1-5, with 7 positions matching TRBD1. The J segment lost 3 bases and the V segment lost 5 bases, leaving 10 bases of the junction unmatched. Germline V lookup: CDR1 DFQATT, CDR2 SNEGSKA (reference sequence). The length of the CDR3 is 15 residues. The CDR3 is CSAPKEGQHNQPQHS. CDR3 coding DNA: TGCAGTGCTCCCAAGGAGGGACAGCACAATCAGCCCCAGCATTCT.

This clonotype was detected ten times or more. V and J are TRBV30 and TRBJ2-2; TRBD2 matches 10 bases. The V and J ends lost 5 bases and 7 bases, in that order; junction bases with no gene match: 13. The CDR3 length is 16 residues. Germline lookup yields CDR1 GTSNPN and CDR2 SVGIG (reference sequence). CDR3 protein: CAWESGLARSIGELFF. The CDR3 DNA reads TGTGCCTGGGAGTCGGGACTAGCGAGGTCGATCGGGGAGCTGTTTTTT.

The rearrangement uses TRBV19 and TRBJ2-1; 8 bases match TRBD2. CDR1 is LNHDA, CDR2 SQIVND, per germline (reference sequence). J lost 0 bases, V lost 4 bases, and 5 bases had no gene match. The CDR3 is made up of 16 amino acids. The CDR3 DNA sequence: TGTGCCAGTAGTACTATAGCGGGAAGCTCCTACAATGAGCAGTTCTTC. This translates into CASSTIAGSSYNEQFF. Full variable domain (rest looked up from reference TRBV19 and TRBJ2-1): DGGITQSPKYLFRKEGQNVTLSCEQNLNHDAMYWYRQDPGQGLRLIYYSQIVNDFQKGDIAEGYSVSREKKESFPLTVTSAQKNPTAFYLCASSTIAGSSYNEQFFGPGTRLTVL.

The genes are TRBV5-1 and TRBJ1-1, with D perhaps matching TRBD1 (6 bases). The ends were cut back, 4 bases at V and 0 bases at J, with 22 bases in the middle. CDR3 size: 18 residues. The germline V gene encodes CDR1 SGHRS and CDR2 YFSETQ. The CDR3 sequence is CASSPNREHFLMNTEAFF. As DNA, the CDR3 is TGCGCCAGCAGCCCGAACAGGGAACATTTTCTCATGAACACTGAAGCTTTCTTT. Full variable domain (outside the CDR3, taken from reference TRBV5-1 and TRBJ1-1): KAGVTQTPRYLIKTRGQQVTLSCSPISGHRSVSWYQQTPGQGLQFLFEYFSETQRNKGNFPGRFSGRQFSNSRSEMNVSTLELGDSALYLCASSPNREHFLMNTEAFFGQGTRLTVV.

This clonotype was counted ten times or more. The chain is built from TRBV9 and TRBJ2-4; D is unresolved. V was cut by 2 bases and J by 0 bases, with 12 bases left in between. The germline V gene has CDR1 SGDLS and CDR2 YYNGEE. The CDR3 length is 16 residues. The CDR3 loop is CASSVDGRLAKNIQYF. As DNA, the CDR3 is TGTGCCAGCAGCGTCGACGGTAGGCTAGCCAAAAACATTCAGTACTTC.

This clonotype was detected ten times or more. The V gene is TRBV28, the J gene TRBJ2-1, with D uncertain. The length of the CDR3 is 13 residues. Trimming took off 3 bases at V and 7 bases at J, with 10 bases between the two ends. Germline CDR1 and CDR2: MDHEN and SYDVKM. CDR3 in DNA: TGTGCCAGCAGTTTTGAGAAGGAGAATGAGCAGTTCTTC. Translated: CASSFEKENEQFF.

This clonotype was counted many times. This rearrangement joins TRBV12-3 or TRBV12-4 to TRBJ2-1, with TRBD2 identical over 10 bases. The CDR3 covers 17 residues. With 5 bases clipped from V and 3 bases from J, the junction kept 10 bases outside the gene matches. The CDR3 bases are TGTGCCAGCAGTGGCGTTATCGGACTAGCGGACTACAATGAGCAGTTCTTC. Amino acids: CASSGVIGLADYNEQFF.

This clonotype was recorded at least ten times. The J gene is TRBJ2-1, the V gene TRBV2; 12 nucleotides line up with TRBD2. Germline V gives CDR1 SNHLY, CDR2 FYNNEI. The V and J ends lost 6 bases and 7 bases, in that order; junction bases with no gene match: 4. The CDR3 loop spans 14 amino acids. In DNA, the CDR3 is TGTGCCAGCAGAAGACTAGCGGGAGTTAATGAGCAGTTCTTC. It yields the protein CASRRLAGVNEQFF.

The J gene is TRBJ1-1, the V gene TRBV6-1; D might be TRBD1 (6 bases). CDR3 length: 16 residues. The germline gives CDR1 MNHNS, CDR2 SASEGT. V lost 6 bases, J lost 7 bases, and 24 bases lay in between. The CDR3 sequence is CASSPPLGGGWSEAFF. The CDR3, as DNA: TGTGCCAGCAGCCCCCCCCTTGGGGGCGGTTGGAGTGAAGCTTTCTTT.

This clonotype has at least ten counts. The CDR3 region is CASSRSEETQYF. The CDR3 DNA sequence: TGTGCCAGCAGTCGATCAGAAGAGACCCAGTACTTC. This chain joins TRBV2 and TRBJ2-5; D is uncertain. V dropped 5 bases and J dropped 3 bases, with 7 bases sitting between them. Looked up from germline, CDR1 is SNHLY and CDR2 is FYNNEI. The CDR3 extends over 12 amino acids. The whole variable domain, filled in from reference TRBV2 and TRBJ2-5, reads EPEVTQTPSHQVTQMGQEVILRCVPISNHLYFYWYRQILGQKVEFLVSFYNNEISEKSEIFDDQFSVERPDGSNFTLKIRSTKLEDSAMYFCASSRSEETQYFGPGTRLLVL.

Points on this clonotype: A much larger clone lies one base from this, so it may be a read error. This CDR3 is missing its conserved last phenylalanine or tryptophan, likely due to a read error. This chain connects TRBV12-3 or TRBV12-4 to TRBJ2-7; D is possibly TRBD1 or TRBD2 (5 bases each). This CDR3 contains 14 residues. Trimming removed 5 bases at V and 0 bases at J, with 11 bases between. The CDR3 spells CASSLTGTSYEQYS. In DNA form, the CDR3 reads TGTGCCAGCAGTCTTACTGGGACCTCCTACGAGCAGTACTCC.

The V call is TRBV18, the J call TRBJ2-5; 9 bases align to TRBD1. Per germline, CDR1 KGHSH and CDR2 LQKENI. J lost 6 bases, V lost 2 bases, and 13 bases had no gene match. This CDR3 has 17 amino acids. The chain's CDR3 is CASSPSSDRGQAKTQYF. CDR3 DNA: TGTGCCAGCTCACCAAGTTCGGACAGGGGACAGGCAAAGACCCAGTACTTC.

This clonotype was seen repeatedly, ten times or more. The chain has TRBV7-9 and TRBJ2-1; D gene unclear. Per the germline V gene, CDR1 is SEHNR and CDR2 is FQNEAQ (reference sequence). CDR3 length: 14 amino acids. Trimming removed 1 base from V and 5 bases from J, with 9 bases in between. CDR3 amino acids: CASSLVELHNEQFF. The CDR3 DNA sequence: TGTGCCAGCAGCTTAGTCGAGCTCCACAATGAGCAGTTCTTC.

This clonotype was seen repeatedly, ten times or more. The rearrangement links TRBV18 to TRBJ2-3, with TRBD1 as a possible D gene (5 bases). V lost 2 bases to trimming and J lost 2 bases, with 11 bases between them. The length of the CDR3 is 15 residues. Looked up from germline, CDR1 is KGHSH and CDR2 is LQKENI. Here the CDR3 reads CASSPGADITDTQYF. The CDR3 bases are TGTGCCAGCTCACCAGGGGCCGACATCACAGATACGCAGTATTTT. Full variable domain (outside the CDR3, taken from reference TRBV18 and TRBJ2-3): NAGVMQNPRHLVRRRGQEARLRCSPMKGHSHVYWYRQLPEEGLKFMVYLQKENIIDESGMPKERFSAEFPKEGPSILRIQQVVRGDSAAYFCASSPGADITDTQYFGPGTRLTVL.

The chain combines TRBV27 with TRBJ1-1; D gene uncertain. This CDR3 has 12 residues. Germline assignment: CDR1 MNHEY and CDR2 SMNVEV (reference sequence). V was cut by 6 bases and J by 11 bases, with 16 bases left in between. The CDR3 sequence: CASRGFGVEAFF. Written as DNA, the CDR3 is TGTGCCAGCAGAGGGTTCGGAGTTGAGGCTTTCTTT.

The chain has TRBV7-9 and TRBJ2-7; D possibly corresponds to TRBD1 (5 bases). Germline values: CDR1 SEHNR, CDR2 FQNEAQ (reference sequence). The CDR3 extends over 13 amino acids. Trimming took 5 bases from V and 2 from J, leaving 10 bases between them. The CDR3 DNA reads as TGTGCCAGCAGCACGGACACAACCTACGAGCAGTACTTC. Protein product: CASSTDTTYEQYF.

The rearrangement links TRBV7-8 to TRBJ2-3, with D maybe TRBD2 (6 bases). Germline V gene data show CDR1 as SGHVS and CDR2 as FQNEAQ. CDR3 length: 14 residues. Trimming took 4 bases from V and 3 from J, leaving 11 bases between them. Here the CDR3 DNA reads TGTGCCAGCAGCTCGGAGGGCCTGACAGATACGCAGTATTTT. This translates into CASSSEGLTDTQYF.

There are many counts of this clonotype. The chain is built from TRBV3-1 and TRBJ2-7; 7 bases are a match to TRBD1. The V gene end was trimmed by 8 bases and the J gene end by 2 bases; junction bases not matched to a gene: 6. Germline V gene data show CDR1 as LGHDT and CDR2 as YNNKEL (reference sequence). There are 13 residues in the CDR3. The CDR3 protein is CASQSDRTYEQYF. Written as DNA, the CDR3 is TGTGCCAGCCAATCGGACAGGACCTACGAGCAGTACTTC.

This clonotype was found a few times. This rearrangement joins TRBV6-2 or TRBV6-3 to TRBJ2-2; D may be TRBD1 (6 bases). The CDR3 is made up of 14 amino acids. Between the trimmed V and J ends, which lost 6 bases and 1 base, there was a span of 9 bases. CDR1 and CDR2 (germline): MNHEY, SVGEGT. This CDR3 reads CASRDRRNTGELFF. The CDR3 DNA is TGTGCCAGCAGAGACAGGAGGAACACCGGGGAGCTGTTTTTT.

This clonotype was seen repeatedly, ten times or more. This rearrangement joins TRBV18 to TRBJ2-3; D remains unclear. V dropped 5 bases and J dropped 1 base, with 16 bases sitting between them. From germline, CDR1 is KGHSH and CDR2 LQKENI. The CDR3 runs to 16 residues. This CDR3 reads CASSSSGASGTDTQYF. Written as DNA, the CDR3 is TGTGCCAGCTCATCCTCCGGCGCTTCGGGCACAGATACGCAGTATTTT.

This clonotype was recorded many times. V gene TRBV5-1 combines with J gene TRBJ2-4; 8 nucleotides match TRBD2. This CDR3 is 14 amino acids long. The ends lost 6 bases at V and 8 bases at J; junction bases unmatched: 10. Looked up from germline, CDR1 is SGHRS and CDR2 is YFSETQ. CDR3 in DNA: TGCGCCAGCACCGGGGGGGAGTCCGCGGACATTCAGTACTTC. It specifies CASTGGESADIQYF.

Only a few counts were recorded for this clonotype. This chain uses TRBV3-1 with TRBJ1-2; D remains unclear. This CDR3 contains 15 residues. Trimming cost V 0 bases and J 4 bases, with 12 bases left between them. CDR1 is LGHDT, CDR2 YNNKEL, per germline (reference sequence). CDR3: CASSQDGGTAYGYTF. The CDR3 DNA reads as TGTGCCAGCAGCCAAGATGGAGGCACGGCCTATGGCTACACCTTC.

This clonotype came up many times. V and J are TRBV7-8 and TRBJ2-7; D possibly corresponds to TRBD1 (5 bases). Trimming removed 3 bases from V and 6 bases from J, with 15 bases in between. The CDR3 has 14 residues. Germline V gives CDR1 SGHVS, CDR2 FQNEAQ. DNA for the CDR3: TGTGCCAGCAGCTTGGTAGGGGCGACTGGCGAGCAGTACTTC. Translating it yields CASSLVGATGEQYF.

This clonotype was recorded many times. The chain has TRBV28 and TRBJ1-2; tentative D call: TRBD1 (5 bases). The CDR3 runs 14 residues. V dropped 8 bases and J dropped 2 bases, with 15 bases sitting between them. Germline CDR1 MDHEN, CDR2 SYDVKM. The CDR3 DNA reads as TGTGCCAGCCATTTACAGAGACAGAACTATGGCTACACCTTC. Translation: CASHLQRQNYGYTF.

Of note for this clonotype: This clone may be a read error of a much larger clone one base away. The chain couples TRBV7-9 to TRBJ2-7, with TRBD2 matching 8 bases. CDR1 and CDR2 from the germline V gene are SEHNR and FQNEAQ (reference sequence). The CDR3 length is 16 residues. J was trimmed by 3 bases and V by 8 bases; bases with no gene match: 15. The CDR3 bases are TGTGCCAGCGCCCAGGAAGGACCAGCGGGAGTCTACGAGCAGTACTTC. Amino acids: CASAQEGPAGVYEQYF.

The V and J genes are TRBV19 and TRBJ1-5; 8 positions agree with TRBD1. CDR3 length equals 15 residues. V lost 7 bases to trimming and J lost 4 bases; unmatched junction nucleotides: 9. Germline assignment: CDR1 LNHDA and CDR2 SQIVND (reference sequence). This chain's CDR3 is CASMGRGRPNQPQHF. The DNA for the CDR3 is TGTGCCAGTATGGGCAGGGGGCGCCCTAATCAGCCCCAGCATTTT. The full variable domain, with the rest looked up from reference TRBV19 and TRBJ1-5, is DGGITQSPKYLFRKEGQNVTLSCEQNLNHDAMYWYRQDPGQGLRLIYYSQIVNDFQKGDIAEGYSVSREKKESFPLTVTSAQKNPTAFYLCASMGRGRPNQPQHFGDGTRLSIL.

This clonotype was detected many times. The chain combines TRBV6-1 with TRBJ1-1; no definite D call. V lost 1 base, J lost 2 bases, and 8 bases lay in between. This CDR3 spans 14 amino acids. CDR1 MNHNS and CDR2 SASEGT come from the germline V gene. CDR3 sequence: CASSEGGFNTEAFF. DNA of the CDR3: TGTGCCAGCAGTGAAGGCGGGTTTAACACTGAAGCTTTCTTT.